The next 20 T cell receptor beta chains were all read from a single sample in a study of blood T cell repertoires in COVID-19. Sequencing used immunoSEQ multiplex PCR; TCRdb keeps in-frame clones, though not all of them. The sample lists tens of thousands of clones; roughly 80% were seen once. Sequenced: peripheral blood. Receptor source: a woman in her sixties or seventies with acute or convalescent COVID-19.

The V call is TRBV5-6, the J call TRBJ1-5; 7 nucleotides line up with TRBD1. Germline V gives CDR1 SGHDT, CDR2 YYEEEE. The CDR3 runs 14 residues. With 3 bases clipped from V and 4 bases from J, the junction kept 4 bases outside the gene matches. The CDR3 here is CASSSTGFNQPQHF. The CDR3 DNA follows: TGTGCCAGCAGCTCGACAGGGTTTAATCAGCCCCAGCATTTT.

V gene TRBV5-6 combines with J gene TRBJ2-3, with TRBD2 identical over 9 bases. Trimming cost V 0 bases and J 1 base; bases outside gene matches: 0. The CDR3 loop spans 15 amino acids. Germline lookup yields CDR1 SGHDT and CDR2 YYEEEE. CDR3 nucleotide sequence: TGTGCCAGCAGCTTGGTAGCGGGGGGCACAGATACGCAGTATTTT. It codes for CASSLVAGGTDTQYF.

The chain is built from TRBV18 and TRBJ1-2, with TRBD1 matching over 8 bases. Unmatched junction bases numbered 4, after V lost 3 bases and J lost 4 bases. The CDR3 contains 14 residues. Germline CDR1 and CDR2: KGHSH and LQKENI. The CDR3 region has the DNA TGTGCCAGCTCACCGGACAGGGCGGGCTATGGCTACACCTTC. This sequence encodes CASSPDRAGYGYTF.

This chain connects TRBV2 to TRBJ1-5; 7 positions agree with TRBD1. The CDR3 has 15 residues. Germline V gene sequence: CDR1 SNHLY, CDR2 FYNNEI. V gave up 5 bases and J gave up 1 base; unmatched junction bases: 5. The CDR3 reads CASSQQGTSNQPQHF. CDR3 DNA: TGTGCCAGCAGTCAACAGGGGACGAGCAATCAGCCCCAGCATTTT.

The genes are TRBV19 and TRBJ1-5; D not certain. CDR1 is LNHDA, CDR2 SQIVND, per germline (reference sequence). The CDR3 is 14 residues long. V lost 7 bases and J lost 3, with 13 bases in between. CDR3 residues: CASTQTEINQPQHF. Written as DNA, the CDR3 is TGTGCCAGTACCCAAACGGAGATCAATCAGCCCCAGCATTTT.

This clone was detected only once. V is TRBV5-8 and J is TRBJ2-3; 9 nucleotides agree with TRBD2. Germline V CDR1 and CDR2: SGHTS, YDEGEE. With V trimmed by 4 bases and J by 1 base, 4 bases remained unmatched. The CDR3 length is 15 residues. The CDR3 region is CASSRRGGGTDTQYF. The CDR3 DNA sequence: TGTGCCAGCAGCCGGCGGGGGGGCGGCACAGATACGCAGTATTTT.

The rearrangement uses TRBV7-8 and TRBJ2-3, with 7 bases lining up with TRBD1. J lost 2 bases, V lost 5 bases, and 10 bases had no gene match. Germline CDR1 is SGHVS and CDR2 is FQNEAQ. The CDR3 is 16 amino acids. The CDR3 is CASSPKRGTATDTQYF. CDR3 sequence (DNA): TGTGCCAGCAGCCCGAAAAGAGGGACAGCCACAGATACGCAGTATTTT.

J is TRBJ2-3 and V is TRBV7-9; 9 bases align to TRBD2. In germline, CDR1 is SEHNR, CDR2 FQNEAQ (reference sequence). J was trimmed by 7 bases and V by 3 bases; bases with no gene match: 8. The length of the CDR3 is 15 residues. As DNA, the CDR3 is TGTGCCAGCAGCTTTGCGGGGGGGACTAGCAATACGCAGTATTTT. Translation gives CASSFAGGTSNTQYF.

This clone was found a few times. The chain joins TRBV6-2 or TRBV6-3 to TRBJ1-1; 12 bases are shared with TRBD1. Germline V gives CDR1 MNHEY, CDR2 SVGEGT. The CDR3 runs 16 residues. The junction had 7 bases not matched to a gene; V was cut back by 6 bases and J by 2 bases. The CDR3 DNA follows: TGTGCCAGCAGCGCCGGGACAGGGGGCCCAAACACTGAAGCTTTCTTT. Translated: CASSAGTGGPNTEAFF.

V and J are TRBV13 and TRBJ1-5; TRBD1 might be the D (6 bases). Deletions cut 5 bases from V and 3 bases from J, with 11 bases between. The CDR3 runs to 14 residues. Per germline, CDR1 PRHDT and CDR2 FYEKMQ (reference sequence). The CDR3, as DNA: TGTGCCAGCAGCCTCGGACAGTTCAATCAGCCCCAGCATTTT. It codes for CASSLGQFNQPQHF.

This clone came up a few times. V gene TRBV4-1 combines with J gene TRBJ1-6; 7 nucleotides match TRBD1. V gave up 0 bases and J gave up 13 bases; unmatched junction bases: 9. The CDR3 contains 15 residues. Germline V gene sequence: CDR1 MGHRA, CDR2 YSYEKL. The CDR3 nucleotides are TGCGCCAGCAGCCAAGACAGGGGGTCCCCGGGCCCCCTCCACTTT. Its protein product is CASSQDRGSPGPLHF.

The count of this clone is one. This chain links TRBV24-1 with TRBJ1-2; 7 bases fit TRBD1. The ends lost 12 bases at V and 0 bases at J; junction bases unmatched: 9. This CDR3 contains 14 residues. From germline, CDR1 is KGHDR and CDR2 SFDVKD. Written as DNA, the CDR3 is TGTGCCGCCGCCGGGACAGACGCTAACTATGGCTACACCTTC. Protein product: CAAAGTDANYGYTF.

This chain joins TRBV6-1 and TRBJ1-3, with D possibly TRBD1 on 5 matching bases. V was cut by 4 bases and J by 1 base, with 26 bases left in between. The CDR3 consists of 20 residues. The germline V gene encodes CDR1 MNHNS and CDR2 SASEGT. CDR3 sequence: CASSALNGAGWVLSGNTIYF. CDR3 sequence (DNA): TGTGCCAGCAGTGCCCTCAATGGGGCAGGGTGGGTTTTGTCTGGAAACACCATATATTTT.

The CDR3 nucleotides read TGTGCCAGCAGTTTTATAGGAGGGGAAGAGACCCAGTACTTC. It codes for CASSFIGGEETQYF. This sequence joins TRBV27 and TRBJ2-5, with D perhaps TRBD2 (6 bases). With 3 bases removed from V and 3 bases from J, the gap between germline ends came to 11 bases. The CDR3 extends over 14 amino acids. The germline gives CDR1 MNHEY, CDR2 SMNVEV (reference sequence).

The CDR3 nucleotides read TGTGCCAGCAGCTTAGCCCAGGGGGTGGATGGCTACACCTTC. Protein product: CASSLAQGVDGYTF. The chain carries TRBV7-2 and TRBJ1-2; 7 bases agree with TRBD1. The junction had 4 bases not matched to a gene; V was cut back by 0 bases and J by 6 bases. Germline-derived CDR1 and CDR2 are SGHTA and FQGNSA. The CDR3 spans 14 residues.

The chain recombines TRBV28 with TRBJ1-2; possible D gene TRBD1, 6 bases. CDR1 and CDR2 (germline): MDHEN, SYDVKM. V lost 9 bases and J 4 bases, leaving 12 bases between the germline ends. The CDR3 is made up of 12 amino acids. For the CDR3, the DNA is TGTGCCAGTAACAGGGAGGGCTATGGCTACACCTTC. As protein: CASNREGYGYTF.

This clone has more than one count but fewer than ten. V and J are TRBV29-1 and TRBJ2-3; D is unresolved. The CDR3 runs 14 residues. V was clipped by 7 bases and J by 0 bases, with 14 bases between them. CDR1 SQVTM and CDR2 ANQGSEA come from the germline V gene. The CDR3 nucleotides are TGCAGCGCTCGAAGGCAGACTAGCACAGATACGCAGTATTTT. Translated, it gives CSARRQTSTDTQYF.

The CDR3 sequence: CSVEGRQNNYGYTF. CDR3 DNA sequence: TGCAGCGTTGAAGGGAGACAGAATAACTATGGCTACACCTTC. This rearrangement joins TRBV29-1 to TRBJ1-2, with D perhaps matching TRBD1 (5 bases). V dropped 1 base and J dropped 1 base, with 10 bases sitting between them. Germline values: CDR1 SQVTM, CDR2 ANQGSEA. This CDR3 contains 14 residues.

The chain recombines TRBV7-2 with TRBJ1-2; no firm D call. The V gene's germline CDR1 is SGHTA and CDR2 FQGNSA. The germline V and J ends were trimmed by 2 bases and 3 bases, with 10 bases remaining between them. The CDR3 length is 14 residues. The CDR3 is CASSLIEGHYGYTF. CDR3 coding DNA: TGTGCCAGCAGCTTAATTGAGGGTCACTATGGCTACACCTTC.

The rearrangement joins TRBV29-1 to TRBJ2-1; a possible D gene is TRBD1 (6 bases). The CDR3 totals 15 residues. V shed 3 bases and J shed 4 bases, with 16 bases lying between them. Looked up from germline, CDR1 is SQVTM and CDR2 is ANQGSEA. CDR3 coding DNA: TGCAGCGTTGAGTCTAGGGACACCCCGTACAATGAGCAGTTCTTC. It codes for CSVESRDTPYNEQFF.